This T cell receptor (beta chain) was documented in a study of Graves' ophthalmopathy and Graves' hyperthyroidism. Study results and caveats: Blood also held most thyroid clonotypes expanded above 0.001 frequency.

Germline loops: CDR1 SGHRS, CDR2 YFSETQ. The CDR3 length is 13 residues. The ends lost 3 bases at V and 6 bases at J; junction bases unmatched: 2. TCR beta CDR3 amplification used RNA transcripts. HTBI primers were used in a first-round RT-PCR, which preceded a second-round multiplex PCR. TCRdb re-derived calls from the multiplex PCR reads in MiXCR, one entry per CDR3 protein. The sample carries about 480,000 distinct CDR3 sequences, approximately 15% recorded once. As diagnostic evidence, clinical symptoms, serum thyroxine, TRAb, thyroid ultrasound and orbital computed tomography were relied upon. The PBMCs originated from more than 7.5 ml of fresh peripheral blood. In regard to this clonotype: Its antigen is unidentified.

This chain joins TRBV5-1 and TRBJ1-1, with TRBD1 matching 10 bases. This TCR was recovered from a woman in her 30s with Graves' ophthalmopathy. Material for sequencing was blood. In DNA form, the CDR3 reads TGCGCCAGCAGCTGGGACAGGGGCGCTGAAGCTTTCTTT. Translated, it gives CASSWDRGAEAFF.